Following are 22 T cell receptor beta chains from one sample sequenced in a study of hypomethylating agent response in myelodysplastic syndrome. Clones were read by immunoSEQ multiplex PCR, and TCRdb kept only the in-frame ones, dropping some. The sample has some 1,900 clones, approximately 80% seen once. Specimen: bone marrow, collected before or after starting hypomethylating agent treatment for myelodysplastic syndrome (not recorded which). These receptors all stem from a human donor with myelodysplastic syndrome.

In this sample, this clone turned up a few times. The rearrangement joins TRBV5-1 to TRBJ2-1; TRBD2 agrees at 9 bases. Per the germline V gene, CDR1 is SGHRS and CDR2 is YFSETQ. This CDR3 has 15 residues. The V and J ends lost 4 bases and 5 bases, in that order; junction bases with no gene match: 7. CDR3 coding DNA: TGCGCCAGCAGCATGGGACTAGCCCTGGACAATGAGCAGTTCTTC. It yields the protein CASSMGLALDNEQFF.

V is TRBV11-2 and J is TRBJ2-7; 10 bases are shared with TRBD1. Germline V gene sequence: CDR1 SGHAT, CDR2 FQNNGV. This CDR3 has 14 amino acids. Losses at the gene ends were 4 bases for V and 3 bases for J; bases not matched to a gene: 3. The chain's CDR3 is CASSSDRGHYEQYF. The CDR3 DNA sequence: TGTGCCAGCAGCTCTGACAGGGGGCACTACGAGCAGTACTTC.

This CDR3 is CASSNGFGPTGVAGGYTF. DNA for the CDR3: TGTGCCAGCAGCAATGGTTTCGGCCCGACAGGGGTGGCGGGTGGCTACACCTTC. V and J are TRBV21-1 and TRBJ1-2; TRBD1, the D gene given by the table, was not confirmed from the DNA. TRBV21-1 is a pseudogene locus. The CDR3 length is 18 residues.

The gene calls are TRBV25-1 and TRBJ1-2; TRBD1 matches at 11 bases. J lost 6 bases, V lost 2 bases, and 5 bases had no gene match. The germline V gene has CDR1 MGHDK and CDR2 SYGVNS. The CDR3 consists of 15 residues. The CDR3 DNA sequence: TGTGCCAGCAGTGAACCCGGACAGGGGGCTGATGGCTACACCTTC. It codes for CASSEPGQGADGYTF.

The CDR3 DNA reads TGCGCCAGCAGCCAAGATAACACGATAAATTATGGCTACACCTTC. The encoded protein is CASSQDNTINYGYTF. The J gene is TRBJ1-2, the V gene TRBV4-1, with D unclear. This CDR3 contains 15 residues. Trimming removed 0 bases at V and 5 bases at J, with 13 bases between. The germline V gene encodes CDR1 MGHRA and CDR2 YSYEKL.

The chain is built from TRBV5-5 and TRBJ1-1; D gene ambiguous. Germline values: CDR1 SGHKS, CDR2 YYEKEE (reference sequence). The germline V and J ends were trimmed by 0 bases and 4 bases, with 10 bases remaining between them. CDR3 length: 14 residues. The CDR3 is CASSLGGFGTEAFF. In DNA form, the CDR3 reads TGTGCCAGCAGCTTGGGAGGGTTCGGCACTGAAGCTTTCTTT.

This clone appeared once. The chain uses TRBV6-5 and TRBJ1-1; 7 bases are a match to TRBD1. Germline trimming cut 9 bases from V and 1 base from J; bases unmatched to any gene: 8. Looked up from germline, CDR1 is MNHEY and CDR2 is SVGAGI. The CDR3 has 14 amino acids. The CDR3 loop is CASTSGGANTEAFF. For the CDR3, the DNA is TGTGCCAGTACCTCAGGGGGGGCGAACACTGAAGCTTTCTTT.

This clone was seen a single time. J is TRBJ2-5 and V is TRBV19, with D unresolved. Trimming cost V 3 bases and J 11 bases, with 19 bases left between them. The CDR3 has 14 residues. CDR1 is LNHDA, CDR2 SQIVND, per germline (reference sequence). In DNA form, the CDR3 reads TGTGCCAGTAGTATCGCAGTGCGAATGGGTGAGCAGTACTTC. It translates to CASSIAVRMGEQYF.

The chain couples TRBV10-3 to TRBJ2-1, with 9 positions matching TRBD2. Germline V gene lookup returns CDR1 ENHRY and CDR2 SYGVKD. The CDR3 spans 14 residues. V dropped 8 bases and J dropped 0; count of bases not matched to a gene: 2. The CDR3 is CAIDSGGSYNEQFF. CDR3 nucleotides: TGTGCCATCGATAGCGGGGGCTCCTACAATGAGCAGTTCTTC.

This clone has more than one count but fewer than ten. The chain employs TRBV27 and TRBJ2-7, with D unresolved. There are 11 residues in the CDR3. Germline V gene lookup returns CDR1 MNHEY and CDR2 SMNVEV (reference sequence). Trimming took off 6 bases at V and 6 bases at J, with 9 bases between the two ends. For the CDR3, the DNA is TGTGCCAGCAGCCGCCTGGGCGAGCAGTACTTC. This sequence encodes CASSRLGEQYF.

The rearrangement joins TRBV7-2 to TRBJ1-2; a weak D match, TRBD1 (6 bases). With 5 bases removed from V and 3 bases from J, the gap between germline ends came to 13 bases. Germline V gives CDR1 SGHTA, CDR2 FQGNSA. This CDR3 is built from 14 residues. This chain's CDR3 is CASSPTRQDYGYTF. CDR3 in DNA: TGTGCCAGCAGCCCGACTAGACAGGACTATGGCTACACCTTC.

The CDR3, as DNA: TGTGCCAGCACCCGAGCGGGGAGCTCCTACGAGCAGTACTTC. It encodes CASTRAGSSYEQYF. This chain uses TRBV2 with TRBJ2-7, with 7 bases identical to TRBD2. The CDR3 is 14 amino acids. V shed 7 bases and J 0 bases; nucleotides not matched to a gene: 6. The germline V gene has CDR1 SNHLY and CDR2 FYNNEI.

The rearrangement uses TRBV6-5 and TRBJ1-1; unclear D gene. V lost 6 bases to trimming and J lost 1 base, with 9 bases between them. In germline, CDR1 is MNHEY, CDR2 SVGAGI. The CDR3 has 13 amino acids. The CDR3 sequence is CASSRKPNTEAFF. The CDR3 DNA is TGTGCCAGCAGCCGCAAACCGAACACTGAAGCTTTCTTT.

This chain connects TRBV2 to TRBJ2-7, with D perhaps TRBD2 (7 bases). Trimming removed 0 bases at V and 7 bases at J, with 13 bases between. CDR1 and CDR2 (germline): SNHLY, FYNNEI. The CDR3 has 14 amino acids. The chain's CDR3 is CASSEARGGGEQYF. In DNA, the CDR3 is TGTGCCAGCAGTGAAGCACGGGGAGGGGGGGAGCAGTACTTC.

This sequence joins TRBV6-6 and TRBJ1-5; tentatively, D is TRBD1 (5 bases). Per germline, CDR1 MNHNY and CDR2 SVGAGI (reference sequence). CDR3 length equals 13 residues. Trimming stripped 5 bases from V and 6 bases from J, with 11 bases between. The CDR3 region is CASSNGGSQPQHF. Written as DNA, the CDR3 is TGTGCCAGCAGTAACGGGGGGTCTCAGCCCCAGCATTTT.

CDR3 in amino acids: CASSKEVGAGFNLEELFF. CDR3 DNA sequence: TGTGCCAGCAGCAAAGAGGTCGGTGCGGGGTTCAATTTGGAGGAGCTGTTTTTT. V gene TRBV21-1 combines with J gene TRBJ2-2; TRBD2 is taken as the D call from the table, unchecked against the DNA. TRBV21-1 is a pseudogene segment. The CDR3 length is 18 residues.

This clone has more than one count but fewer than ten. This rearrangement joins TRBV5-1 to TRBJ1-6; D is unclear. The CDR3 is 17 amino acids. CDR1 and CDR2 from the germline V gene are SGHRS and YFSETQ. The V gene lost 1 base and the J gene lost 7 bases, with 18 bases spanning the gap. As DNA, the CDR3 is TGCGCCAGCAGCTTGATCTTCCGGGCCCAGATCAATTCACCCCTCCACTTT. Amino acids: CASSLIFRAQINSPLHF.

The V call is TRBV7-9, the J call TRBJ1-6; tentatively, D is TRBD1 (6 bases). The CDR3 runs to 13 residues. V lost 7 bases and J lost 6, with 10 bases in between. The germline gives CDR1 SEHNR, CDR2 FQNEAQ (reference sequence). CDR3 coding DNA: TGTGCCAGCACCGGGACATCTAATTCACCCCTCCACTTT. Its translation is CASTGTSNSPLHF.

The chain uses TRBV6-1 and TRBJ2-7; D call uncertain. V dropped 1 base and J dropped 2 bases, with 18 bases sitting between them. This CDR3 region has 17 residues. Germline values: CDR1 MNHNS, CDR2 SASEGT. CDR3 in DNA: TGTGCCAGCAGTGAAGGGTTCTTGGGCAGCCCGCCCTACGAGCAGTACTTC. Amino acid sequence: CASSEGFLGSPPYEQYF.

This rearrangement joins TRBV30 to TRBJ2-6, with 9 bases identical to TRBD2. With 4 bases clipped from V and 3 bases from J, the junction kept 10 bases outside the gene matches. Germline CDR1 reads GTSNPN; CDR2 reads SVGIG (reference sequence). The CDR3 runs to 17 residues. CDR3 amino acids: CAWTQAGTSFGANVLTF. The CDR3 DNA follows: TGTGCCTGGACTCAAGCCGGGACTAGCTTTGGGGCCAACGTCCTGACTTTC.

The chain carries TRBV9 and TRBJ2-1; D uncertain. There are 13 residues in the CDR3. The ends were cut back, 4 bases at V and 5 bases at J, with 10 bases in the middle. Germline CDR1 SGDLS, CDR2 YYNGEE. CDR3 nucleotide sequence: TGTGCCAGCAGCCCCCAAGGTAACAATGAGCAGTTCTTC. Protein product: CASSPQGNNEQFF.

This rearrangement joins TRBV19 to TRBJ2-5, with a tentative D call TRBD1 (5 bases). V lost 1 base and J lost 1, with 13 bases in between. Germline lookup yields CDR1 LNHDA and CDR2 SQIVND (reference sequence). This CDR3 spans 16 amino acids. CDR3 coding DNA: TGTGCCAGTAGTATAGTTGCTAGGGGCATCCAAGAGACCCAGTACTTC. Translating gives CASSIVARGIQETQYF.